The clone carrying this TCR beta chain was seen repeatedly, ten times or more. What it recognizes is unknown. Germline V gene data show CDR1 as MNHEY and CDR2 as SVGAGI. Trimming pared 6 bases from V and 1 base from J, leaving 11 bases between. The CDR3 extends over 14 amino acids. These data originate in a study of neurological immune-mediated disorders. The study's findings and limits: Phylogenetic grouping assigned the repertoires of 18 of 34 multiple sclerosis patients to a single cluster of related CDR3 sequences. This cluster may be a repertoire-level signature.

The cDNA came from 5'RACE, which used 10-nucleotide random UMIs. Each CDR3 protein is one row after TCRdb ran MiXCR on the 5' RACE reads. This table holds 40,000 to 50,000 distinct CDR3 sequences, 1.5% to 2% found once. The receptor's source is a woman aged 35 to 49 with multiple sclerosis. The sequenced sample was PBMCs. This chain links TRBV6-5 with TRBJ2-3; possibly TRBD2 for D (5 bases). As DNA, the CDR3 is TGTGCCAGCAGAAAAGTACTAGGCACAGATACGCAGTATTTT. Translation: CASRKVLGTDTQYF.